Listed below are T cell receptor beta chains from one sample, sequenced in a study of T cell clonotyping in hematopoietic cell transplantation. Repertoires were generated with immunoSEQ multiplex PCR, while TCRdb's copy carries only in-frame clones and drops some. The sample yields about 27,000 clones, approximately 95% seen once. Sequencing used peripheral blood mononuclear cells. Source of these receptors: a man aged 50 or older in good health. Some clones in this sample may be carry-over from other donors' samples. The CDR3 runs from the conserved cysteine through the conserved F or W. D genes are given only for firm matches. For some rows the clone size is stated as once, few or many, or as a class when expanded; others skip it.

>NA|TRBV4-1|TRBJ1-5|NA
TGCGCCAGCAGCCAGACACAGGGTGGCAATCAGCCCCAGCATTTT
CASSQTQGGNQPQHF
>TRBD1|TRBV4-3|TRBJ2-5|once
TGCGCCAGCAGCCAGGGACAGGGCTACCAAGAGACCCAGTACTTC
CASSQGQGYQETQYF
>TRBD1|TRBV7-6|TRBJ2-7|NA
TGTGCCAGCAGCTTATCGACAGGGGGGGTCTACGAGCAGTACTTC
CASSLSTGGVYEQYF
>NA|TRBV30|TRBJ1-1|NA
TGTGCCTGGAGTGCCAGATATAACACTGAAGCTTTCTTT
CAWSARYNTEAFF
>TRBD1|TRBV30|TRBJ2-7|NA
TGTGCCTGGAGTTTAGGGACAGGTGGCTACGAGCAGTACTTC
CAWSLGTGGYEQYF
>NA|TRBV7-6|TRBJ1-4|NA
TGTGCCAGCAGCTTAGCGCCTCTGTCTGGGGGGGCTGAAAAACTGTTTTTT
CASSLAPLSGGAEKLFF
>NA|TRBV7-7|TRBJ1-1|NA
TGTGCCAGCAGCTTAGACGTGAACACTGAAGCTTTCTTT
CASSLDVNTEAFF
>NA|TRBV4-1|TRBJ1-3|NA
TGCGCCAGCAGCCAAGGCGTCCCTGGAAACACCATATATTTT
CASSQGVPGNTIYF
>NA|TRBV9|TRBJ1-4|NA
TGTGCCAGCAGCGTAGCCCAGGGTGATTATCGATATGAAAAACTGTTTTTT
CASSVAQGDYRYEKLFF
>NA|TRBV2|TRBJ1-1|NA
TGTGCCAGCAGTGAAGAGGGTTTCAACACTGAAGCTTTCTTT
CASSEEGFNTEAFF
>NA|TRBV28|TRBJ1-1|few
TGTGCCAGCAGTTTATTAACCGGGACTGGGACTGAAGCTTTCTTT
CASSLLTGTGTEAFF
>TRBD1|TRBV6-6|TRBJ1-1|NA
TGTGCCACCACCCGGACAGGGAACACTGAAGCTTTCTTT
CATTRTGNTEAFF
>NA|TRBV6-5|TRBJ1-5|NA
TGTGCCAGCAGTTACTCAGTAGAAAACAATCAGCCCCAGCATTTT
CASSYSVENNQPQHF
>TRBD1|TRBV29-1|TRBJ1-6|NA
TGCAGCGTTGTTGGGACAGGGGATCCACCCCTCCACTTT
CSVVGTGDPPLHF
>TRBD1|TRBV29-1|TRBJ1-2|NA
TGCAGCGTTGACAGGGGGCATGGCTACACCTTC
CSVDRGHGYTF
>NA|TRBV28|TRBJ1-3|NA
TGTGCCAGCAGTTTTCCGGCAGCCTCTGGAAACACCATATATTTT
CASSFPAASGNTIYF
>TRBD1|TRBV2|TRBJ1-6|NA
TGTGCCAGCAGAATACGGACAGGGCATAATTCACCCCTCCACTTT
CASRIRTGHNSPLHF
>NA|TRBV19|TRBJ1-2|NA
TGTGCCAGTAGTATCCAGGGTGGAGGAGGCTACACCTTC
CASSIQGGGGYTF
>NA|TRBV6-5|TRBJ1-3|NA
TGTGCCAGCAAAGACCCTCTCTCTGGAAACACCATATATTTT
CASKDPLSGNTIYF
>TRBD1|TRBV6-6|TRBJ1-2|NA
TGTGCCAGCAGCTCCCCGGGACAGGGAATGCGATATGGCTACACCTTC
CASSSPGQGMRYGYTF
>TRBD2|TRBV29-1|TRBJ2-3|NA
TGCAGCGTCCCAAATAGCGGGGGCACAGATACGCAGTATTTT
CSVPNSGGTDTQYF
>TRBD1|TRBV25-1|TRBJ1-5|NA
TGTGCCAGCAGTGAAGGCAGGGGGAACAATCAGCCCCAGCATTTT
CASSEGRGNNQPQHF
>NA|TRBV7-2|TRBJ2-4|NA
TGTGCCAGCAGCCCATGGGGGGTCAAAAACATTCAGTACTTC
CASSPWGVKNIQYF
>NA|TRBV5-1|TRBJ1-1|NA
TGCGCCAGCAGCCGACAGAACATGAACACTGAAGCTTTCTTT
CASSRQNMNTEAFF
>NA|TRBV7-9|TRBJ2-3|NA
TGTGCCAGCAGTTTCTCGGTAGATACGCAGTATTTT
CASSFSVDTQYF
>NA|TRBV29-1|TRBJ1-1|NA
TGCAGCGGCGGACAGATGAACACTGAAGCTTTCTTT
CSGGQMNTEAFF
>NA|TRBV7-2|TRBJ1-3|NA
TGTGCCAGCAGCTTAGTACAGGTTAGCTCTGGAAACACCATATATTTT
CASSLVQVSSGNTIYF
>TRBD2|TRBV19|TRBJ2-5|NA
TGTGCCAGTAGTATGGGGGGGGACCTACAAGAGACCCAGTACTTC
CASSMGGDLQETQYF
>NA|TRBV19|TRBJ2-1|NA
TGTGCCAGTAGTAGGGGACTCTGGTGGGGTGAGCAGTTCTTC
CASSRGLWWGEQFF
>TRBD2|TRBV9|TRBJ2-3|NA
TGTGCCAGCAGCGTAGATGGACTAGCGGGCACAGATACGCAGTATTTT
CASSVDGLAGTDTQYF
>TRBD1|TRBV6-5|TRBJ1-2|NA
TGTGCCAGCAGCCGTGTGCGGGACAGTGGCCGGGGCTACACCTTC
CASSRVRDSGRGYTF
>NA|TRBV5-1|TRBJ1-6|NA
TGCGCCAGCAGCTTGACAGGGTTACCCCTCCACTTT
CASSLTGLPLHF
>NA|TRBV5-1|TRBJ1-1|once
TGCGCCAGCAGCTTACAGGGAGCCCATTTAAACACTGAAGCTTTCTTT
CASSLQGAHLNTEAFF
>NA|TRBV7-9|TRBJ1-5|NA
TGTGCCAGCAGCTTAGATCAGCTTGTCAGCCCCCAGCATTTT
CASSLDQLVSPQHF
>NA|TRBV9|TRBJ2-5|NA
TGTGCCAGCAGCGGTACAGGGACGGAGACCCAGTACTTC
CASSGTGTETQYF
>NA|TRBV7-2|TRBJ1-6|NA
TGTGCCAGCAGCCCGGACGGATATAATTCACCCCTCCACTTT
CASSPDGYNSPLHF
>NA|TRBV7-8|TRBJ2-2|NA
TGTGCCACCTCCCGGGGTAGGGGTTCCGGGGAGCTGTTTTTT
CATSRGRGSGELFF
>NA|TRBV5-1|TRBJ1-1|NA
TGCGCCAGCAGCTTCGAGAACACTGAAGCTTTCTTT
CASSFENTEAFF
>NA|TRBV7-8|TRBJ1-2|NA
TGTGCCAGCAGCTGGCAAATGGTCGGTTACTATGGCTACACCTTC
CASSWQMVGYYGYTF
>NA|TRBV9|TRBJ2-5|NA
TGTGCCAGCAGCGTAGGCCCAGGTGGGAAAGAGACCCAGTACTTC
CASSVGPGGKETQYF
>NA|TRBV2|TRBJ1-6|NA
TGTGCCAGCAGCCTTGAGGACGGGGGGCCCCTCCACTTT
CASSLEDGGPLHF
>NA|TRBV5-1|TRBJ1-2|NA
TGCGCCAGCAGCCCAAGCTCGACAGGACCGGTGGGCTACACCTTC
CASSPSSTGPVGYTF
>NA|TRBV19|TRBJ1-1|NA
TGTGCCACCCGGACACATCGATTGAACACTGAAGCTTTCTTT
CATRTHRLNTEAFF
>NA|TRBV7-2|TRBJ1-5|NA
TGTGCCAGCAGCAGTCCAGGGGATCAGCCCCAGCATTTT
CASSSPGDQPQHF
>TRBD1|TRBV7-6|TRBJ2-7|once
TGTGCCAGCATTGACAGGGGGAATTCCCACGAGCAGTACTTC
CASIDRGNSHEQYF
>NA|TRBV7-2|TRBJ1-5|NA
TGTGCCAGCAGCCCCGAGGGGGGGGTTCGCAATCAGCCCCAGCATTTT
CASSPEGGVRNQPQHF
>TRBD2|TRBV4-2|TRBJ2-1|NA
TGTGCCAGCAGCCAAGATGGAGGCGGGGGGACCACCTACAATGAGCAGTTCTTC
CASSQDGGGGTTYNEQFF
>NA|TRBV28|TRBJ1-2|NA
TGTGCCAGCAGTTTACGGGAGCCCGGGAACTATGGCTACACCTTC
CASSLREPGNYGYTF
>TRBD1|TRBV7-2|TRBJ1-5|NA
TGTGCCAGCAGTCCAGGGGGCCCCAATCAGCCCCAGCATTTT
CASSPGGPNQPQHF
>NA|TRBV7-2|TRBJ1-2|NA
TGTGCCAGCAGCCCCAACGCGGGAGAGCCTCCAACCTCCTTC
CASSPNAGEPPTSF
>NA|TRBV30|TRBJ1-5|NA
TGTGCCTGGAGGGTAGCCAGCAATCAGCCCCAGCATTTT
CAWRVASNQPQHF
>NA|TRBV6-1|TRBJ1-5|NA
TGTGCCAGCAGTGAAGGGGGAGGTCAGCCCCAGCATTTT
CASSEGGGQPQHF
>TRBD1|TRBV30|TRBJ2-5|NA
TGTGCCTGGAAGAGGACAGGGGGCTCTGCGGCCCAGTACTTC
CAWKRTGGSAAQYF
>NA|TRBV5-4|TRBJ2-7|NA
TGTGCCAGCAGCTTGGTCAGGGCATCCGGGGAGCAGTACTTC
CASSLVRASGEQYF
>NA|TRBV2|TRBJ2-7|once
TGTGCCAGCAGTACAAACAGGGACCGCGAGCAGTACTTC
CASSTNRDREQYF
>NA|TRBV29-1|TRBJ2-7|NA
TGCAGCGTTGTTCTGGGCTCCTACGAGCAGTACTTC
CSVVLGSYEQYF
>NA|TRBV9|TRBJ2-1|NA
TGTGCCAGCAGCGTGCAGGGCCACAATGAGCAGTTCTTC
CASSVQGHNEQFF
>NA|TRBV6-5|TRBJ2-3|NA
TGTGCCAGCAGACTCGGTTGGGGCACAGATACGCAGTATTTT
CASRLGWGTDTQYF
>TRBD2|TRBV7-8|TRBJ2-7|NA
TGTGCCAGCAGCCCGCTAGCGGGGAGCTCCTACGAGCAGTACTTC
CASSPLAGSSYEQYF